Presented here are 9 T cell receptor beta chains from one specimen sequenced in a study of blood T cells in healthy people across ages. Through a sample-barcoded 5' primer and a J-beta primer mix, a second PCR was run for roughly 6 to 11 cycles. TCRdb passed the 5' RACE reads through MiXCR, listing each CDR3 protein once. In the table there are 1.5 million to 2 million distinct CDR3 sequences, roughly 27% of which are singletons. The specimen was blood. Every receptor here comes from a woman in her 30s in good health.

This chain uses TRBV7-9 with TRBJ2-7; 14 positions agree with TRBD2. The CDR3 is 18 amino acids. With 1 base clipped from V and 2 bases from J, the junction kept 7 bases outside the gene matches. CDR1 is SEHNR, CDR2 FQNEAQ, per germline (reference sequence). CDR3 loop: CASSLEWTSGGIPYEQYF. The CDR3 coding sequence is TGTGCCAGCAGCTTAGAGTGGACTAGCGGGGGGATCCCCTACGAGCAGTACTTC.

This clonotype came up a few times. The chain is built from TRBV5-1 and TRBJ2-3; D gene unclear. V was cut by 0 bases and J by 0 bases, with 8 bases left in between. Germline loops: CDR1 SGHRS, CDR2 YFSETQ. The CDR3 is 15 residues long. The chain's CDR3 is CASSLAAKSTDTQYF. CDR3 nucleotides: TGCGCCAGCAGCTTGGCAGCAAAAAGCACAGATACGCAGTATTTT. Supplemented by reference TRBV5-1 and TRBJ2-3, the full variable domain reads KAGVTQTPRYLIKTRGQQVTLSCSPISGHRSVSWYQQTPGQGLQFLFEYFSETQRNKGNFPGRFSGRQFSNSRSEMNVSTLELGDSALYLCASSLAAKSTDTQYFGPGTRLTVL.

The chain recombines TRBV2 with TRBJ2-6; weak D call: TRBD1 (6 bases). Germline loops: CDR1 SNHLY, CDR2 FYNNEI. The CDR3 has 16 residues. V lost 7 bases and J lost 0, with 13 bases in between. CDR3 residues: CASKQGLNSGANVLTF. CDR3 DNA sequence: TGTGCCAGCAAACAGGGATTGAACTCTGGGGCCAACGTCCTGACTTTC.

This chain joins TRBV7-7 and TRBJ2-5; 9 nucleotides agree with TRBD2. The CDR3 consists of 19 residues. The V and J ends lost 0 bases and 1 base, in that order; junction bases with no gene match: 12. Germline V gene sequence: CDR1 SSHAT, CDR2 FNYEAQ (reference sequence). The CDR3 region has the DNA TGTGCCAGCAGCTTAGCCTTGAGGTCGGCTAGCGGGGCCCAAGAGACCCAGTACTTC. Translating it yields CASSLALRSASGAQETQYF.

The chain recombines TRBV12-3 or TRBV12-4 with TRBJ1-6, with D hard to call. The V gene lost 0 bases and the J gene lost 8 bases, with 8 bases spanning the gap. There are 14 residues in the CDR3. The CDR3 loop is CASSLAGTDSPLHF. CDR3 DNA: TGTGCCAGCAGTTTAGCTGGTACGGATTCACCCCTCCACTTT.

The CDR3 DNA reads TGTGCCAGCCCCGGCCGTGGGACAGGGGGGAACAATGAGCAGTTCTTC. Protein product: CASPGRGTGGNNEQFF. The genes are TRBV6-1 and TRBJ2-1, with 11 bases that match TRBD1. Looked up from germline, CDR1 is MNHNS and CDR2 is SASEGT. The CDR3 runs 16 residues. V lost 8 bases and J lost 5; bases outside the gene matches: 11.

In nucleotides, the CDR3 is TGTGCCAGCTCACGAGGAGCGGGAGGGGGAAACATTCAGTACTTC. Translated: CASSRGAGGGNIQYF. The chain has TRBV18 and TRBJ2-4, with TRBD2 matching over 10 bases. CDR1 and CDR2 from the germline V gene are KGHSH and LQKENI. V dropped 4 bases and J dropped 6; count of bases not matched to a gene: 6. The CDR3 consists of 15 residues.

V gene TRBV20-1 combines with J gene TRBJ1-5; tentatively, D is TRBD1 (6 bases). V was shortened by 5 bases and J by 0 bases, with 20 bases between the two germline ends. The CDR3 has 17 residues. In germline, CDR1 is DFQATT, CDR2 SNEGSKA (reference sequence). CDR3 sequence reads: CSAATPGHTVSNQPQHF. CDR3 in DNA: TGCAGTGCTGCGACTCCGGGACACACTGTTAGCAATCAGCCCCAGCATTTT.

This clonotype was seen a few times. The CDR3 DNA reads TGTGCCAGCATCCTCCGGGACAGGGCTATCCGGAATGAGCAGTACTTC. It codes for CASILRDRAIRNEQYF. The chain recombines TRBV5-6 with TRBJ2-5; TRBD1 matches 9 bases. V lost 6 bases and J lost 11; bases outside the gene matches: 20. Germline V gene sequence: CDR1 SGHDT, CDR2 YYEEEE. The CDR3 spans 16 residues.